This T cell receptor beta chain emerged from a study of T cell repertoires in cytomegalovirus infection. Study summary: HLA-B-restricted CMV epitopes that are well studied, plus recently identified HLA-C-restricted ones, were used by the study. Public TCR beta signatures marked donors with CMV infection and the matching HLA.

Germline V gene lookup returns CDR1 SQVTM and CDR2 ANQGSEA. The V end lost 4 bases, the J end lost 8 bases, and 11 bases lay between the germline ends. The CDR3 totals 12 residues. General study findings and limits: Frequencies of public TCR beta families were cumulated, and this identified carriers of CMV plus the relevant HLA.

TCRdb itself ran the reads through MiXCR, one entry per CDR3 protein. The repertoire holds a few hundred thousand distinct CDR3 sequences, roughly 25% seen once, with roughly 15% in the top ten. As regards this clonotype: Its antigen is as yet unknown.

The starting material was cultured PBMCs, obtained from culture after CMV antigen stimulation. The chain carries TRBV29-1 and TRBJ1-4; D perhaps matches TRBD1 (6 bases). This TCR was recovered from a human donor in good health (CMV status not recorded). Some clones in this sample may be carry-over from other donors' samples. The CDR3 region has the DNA TGCAGCGTTGCAGGGGTGGGGGAAAAACTGTTTTTT. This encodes CSVAGVGEKLFF.